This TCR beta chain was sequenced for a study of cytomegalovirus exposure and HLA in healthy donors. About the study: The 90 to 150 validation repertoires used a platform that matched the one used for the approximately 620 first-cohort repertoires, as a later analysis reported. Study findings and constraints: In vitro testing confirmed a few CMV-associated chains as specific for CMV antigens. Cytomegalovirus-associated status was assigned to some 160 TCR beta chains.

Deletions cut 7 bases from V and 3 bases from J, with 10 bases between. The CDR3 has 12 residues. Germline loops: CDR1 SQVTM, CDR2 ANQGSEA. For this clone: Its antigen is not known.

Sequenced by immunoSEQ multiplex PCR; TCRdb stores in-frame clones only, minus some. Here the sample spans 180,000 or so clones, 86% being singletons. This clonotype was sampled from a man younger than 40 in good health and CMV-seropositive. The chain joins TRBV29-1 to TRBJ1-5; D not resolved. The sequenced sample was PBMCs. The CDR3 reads CSALGPNQPQHF. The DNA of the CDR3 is TGCAGCGCCCTCGGACCCAATCAGCCCCAGCATTTT.